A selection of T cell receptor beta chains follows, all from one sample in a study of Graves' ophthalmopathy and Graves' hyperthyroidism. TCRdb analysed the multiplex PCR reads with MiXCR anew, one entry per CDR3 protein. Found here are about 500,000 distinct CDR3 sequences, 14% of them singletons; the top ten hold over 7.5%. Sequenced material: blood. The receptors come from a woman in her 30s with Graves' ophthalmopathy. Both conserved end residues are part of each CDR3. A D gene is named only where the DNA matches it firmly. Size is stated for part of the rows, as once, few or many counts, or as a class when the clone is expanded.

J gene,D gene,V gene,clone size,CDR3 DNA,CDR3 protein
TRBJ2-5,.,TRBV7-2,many,TGTGCCAGCAGCGAAAGGGTTCGAAGGGGGCAAGAGACCCAGTACTTC,CASSERVRRGQETQYF
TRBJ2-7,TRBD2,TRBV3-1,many,TGTGCCAGCAGCCAAACTAGCGGGTACTCCTACGAGCAGTACTTC,CASSQTSGYSYEQYF
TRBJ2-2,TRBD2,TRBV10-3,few,TGTGCCATCAGTCCTAGCGGGAGTGAAACCGGGGAGCTGTTTTTT,CAISPSGSETGELFF
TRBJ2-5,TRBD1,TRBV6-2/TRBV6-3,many,TGTGCCAGCAGTTACGCTACGAAACAGGGGCCAGGAGATAACCAAGAGACCCAGTACTTC,CASSYATKQGPGDNQETQYF
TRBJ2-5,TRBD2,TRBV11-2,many,TGTGCCAGCAGCTTAGTCCGGACTAGCGCTCGGGAGACCCAGTACTTC,CASSLVRTSARETQYF
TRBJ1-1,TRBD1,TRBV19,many,TGTGCCAGGGGACAGCGGGGCACTGAAGCTTTCTTT,CARGQRGTEAFF
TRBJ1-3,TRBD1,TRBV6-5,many,TGTGCCAGCAAAATAGGGGGCAAGGACACCATATATTTT,CASKIGGKDTIYF
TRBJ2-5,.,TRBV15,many,TGTGCCACCAGCAGTAACACAAGGAGGGCCTACGAGACCCAGTACTTC,CATSSNTRRAYETQYF
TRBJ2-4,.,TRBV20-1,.,TGCAGTGCTAGCCCGGGGCAAAACATTCAGTACTTC,CSASPGQNIQYF
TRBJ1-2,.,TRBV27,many,TGTGCCACATCAGGACGTGACGGCTACACCTTC,CATSGRDGYTF
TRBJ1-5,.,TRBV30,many,TGTGCCTGGAGTCCGGACAGCCAGGCGCCCCAGCATTTT,CAWSPDSQAPQHF
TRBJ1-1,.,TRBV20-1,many,TGCAGTGCCGGAGATGCAGGCACTGAAGCTTTCTTT,CSAGDAGTEAFF
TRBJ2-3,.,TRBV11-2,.,TGTGCCAGCAGCCCAGGTCAATCTAGCACAGATACGCAGTATTTT,CASSPGQSSTDTQYF
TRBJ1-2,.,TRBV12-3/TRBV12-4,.,TGTGCCAGCAGTTTGCCTCAGACGCGGGGCTACACCTTC,CASSLPQTRGYTF
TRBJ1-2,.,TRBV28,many,TGTGCCAGCAGTTCCCAAAGTGGCTACACCTTC,CASSSQSGYTF
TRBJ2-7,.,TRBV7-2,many,TGTGCCAGCAGCATTACCTACGAGCAGTACTTC,CASSITYEQYF
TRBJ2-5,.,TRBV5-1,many,TGCGCCAGCAGGCGGGGCGACTACCAAGAGACCCAGTACTTC,CASRRGDYQETQYF
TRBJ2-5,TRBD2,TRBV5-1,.,TGCGCCAGCAGCTTGGGACTAGCGCGCCAAGAGAGCCAGTACTTC,CASSLGLARQESQYF
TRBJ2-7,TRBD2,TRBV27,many,TGTGCCAGCAGTAGGGAGGGCTCCTACGAGCAGTACTTC,CASSREGSYEQYF
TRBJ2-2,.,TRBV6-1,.,TGTGCCAGCAGAAATCCCGGGACATCGAACACCGGGGAGCTGTTTTTT,CASRNPGTSNTGELFF
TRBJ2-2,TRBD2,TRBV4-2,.,TGTGCCAGCAGCCAACATCTAGCGGGGGCGAACACCGGGGAGCTGTTTTTT,CASSQHLAGANTGELFF
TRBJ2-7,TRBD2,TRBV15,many,TGTGCCACCAGCAGAGAAGGGCTAGCGGGGAGTGAGCAGTACTTC,CATSREGLAGSEQYF
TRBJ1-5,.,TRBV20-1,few,TGCAGTGCTAGACTCAACGTGGGGGGGGTGGGCAATCAGCCCCAGCATTTT,CSARLNVGGVGNQPQHF
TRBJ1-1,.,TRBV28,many,TGTGCCAGCACGTCCATGGACCCTGAAGCTTTCTTT,CASTSMDPEAFF
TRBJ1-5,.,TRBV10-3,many,TGTGCCATCAGTGAGTATGGGGACCAGCCCCAGCATTTT,CAISEYGDQPQHF
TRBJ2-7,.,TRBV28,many,TGTGCCAGCAGTCCCCCAAAAGGGGGAGAGGAGCAGTACTTC,CASSPPKGGEEQYF
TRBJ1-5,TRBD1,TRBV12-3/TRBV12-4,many,TGTGCCAGCGGCCGGGACAGCATAAATCAGCCCCAGCATTTT,CASGRDSINQPQHF
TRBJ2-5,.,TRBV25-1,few,TGTGCCAGCAGTGAGAAAGGGACCCCATGGCCCAAAGAGACCCAGTACTTC,CASSEKGTPWPKETQYF
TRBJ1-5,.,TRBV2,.,TGTGCCAGCACTGTAGACAGTTTGGGCAATCAGCCCCAGCATTTT,CASTVDSLGNQPQHF
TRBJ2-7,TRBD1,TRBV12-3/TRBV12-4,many,TGTGCCAGCAGTTTACGACAGGGCCCCTCTGGAGAGCAGTACTTC,CASSLRQGPSGEQYF
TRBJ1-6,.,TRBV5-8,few,TGTGCCAGCAGCGTGAACCGGGAGCCTGATAATTCACCCCTCCACTTT,CASSVNREPDNSPLHF
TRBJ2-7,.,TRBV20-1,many,TGCAGTGCTAGCCCGTGGGGTTTGCACGAGCAGTACTTC,CSASPWGLHEQYF
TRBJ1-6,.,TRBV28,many,TGTGCCAGCAGTTTATCCCCCGAAGGTGCACCCCTCCACTTT,CASSLSPEGAPLHF
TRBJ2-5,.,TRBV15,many,TGTGCCACCAGCAGAGGTGAAGAGAGTGGGGGAGAGACCCAGTACTTC,CATSRGEESGGETQYF
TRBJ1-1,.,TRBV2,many,TGTGCCAGCAGTCAAGGGGGGGGTAGAACGTTGGGCAACACTGAAGCTTTCTTT,CASSQGGGRTLGNTEAFF
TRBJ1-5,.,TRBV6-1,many,TGTGCCAGCAGTGCCTCGGGGAACGGCAATCAGCCCCAGCATTTT,CASSASGNGNQPQHF
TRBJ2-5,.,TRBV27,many,TGTGCCAGCAGTAAGAGGGGAAGAGAGACCCAGTACTTC,CASSKRGRETQYF
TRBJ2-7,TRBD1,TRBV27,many,TGTGCCAGCAGCGGGACAGGGGACCTTTGGGAGCAGTACTTC,CASSGTGDLWEQYF
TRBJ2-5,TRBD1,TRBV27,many,TGTGCCAGCAGTTCACGTTCGGGACAGGTTCTCCAAGAGACCCAGTACTTC,CASSSRSGQVLQETQYF
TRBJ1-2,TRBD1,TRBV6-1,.,TGTGCCAGCGCCGAATCCACAGGGGGCAAGATCGGTGGCTACACCTTC,CASAESTGGKIGGYTF
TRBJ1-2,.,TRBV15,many,TGTGCCACCAGCAGAGATCAGGGCCTCAACTATGGCTACACCTTC,CATSRDQGLNYGYTF
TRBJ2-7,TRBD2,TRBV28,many,TGTGCCAGCGGAAAGGAGCGGGGGAACTACGAGCAGTACTTC,CASGKERGNYEQYF